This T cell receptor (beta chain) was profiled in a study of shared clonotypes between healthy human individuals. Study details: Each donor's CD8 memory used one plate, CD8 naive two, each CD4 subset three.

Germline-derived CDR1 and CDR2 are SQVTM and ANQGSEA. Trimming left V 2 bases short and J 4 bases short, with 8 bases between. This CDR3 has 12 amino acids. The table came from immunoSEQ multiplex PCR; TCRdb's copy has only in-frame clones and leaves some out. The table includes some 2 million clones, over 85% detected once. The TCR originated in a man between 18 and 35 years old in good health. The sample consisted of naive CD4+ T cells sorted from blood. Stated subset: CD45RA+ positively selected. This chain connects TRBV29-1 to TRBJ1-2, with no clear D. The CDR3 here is CSVEIGGYGYTF. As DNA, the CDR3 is TGCAGCGTTGAAATAGGTGGCTATGGCTACACCTTC. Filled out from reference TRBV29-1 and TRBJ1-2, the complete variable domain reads SAVISQKPSRDICQRGTSLTIQCQVDSQVTMMFWYRQQPGQSLTLIATANQGSEATYESGFVIDKFPISRPNLTFSTLTVSNMSPEDSSIYLCSVEIGGYGYTFGSGTRLTVV.